A selection of T cell receptor beta chains follows, all from one sample in a study of long-term antiretroviral therapy in people with HIV. The table came from immunoSEQ multiplex PCR; TCRdb's copy has only in-frame clones and leaves some out. The repertoire holds over 35,000 clones, with approximately 94% as singletons. Material: unsorted PBMCs, obtained approximately 9.5 years after starting antiretroviral therapy. Every receptor here comes from a man in his thirties or forties with HIV. Each CDR3 is given with its conserved first and last residue. D genes are given only for firm matches. Clone size is shown for a subset of rows, as once, few, many or a class of expanded clone.

>.|TRBJ2-5|TRBD1|TRBV5-1
TGCGCCAGCAGCAACCCCCCTCGGACAGGGGGTATAAGCTGGTGGGAGACCCAGTACTTC
CASSNPPRTGGISWWETQYF
>once|TRBJ2-5|TRBD1|TRBV29-1
TGCAGCGGACAGGGGGCCGGGGAGACCCAGTACTTC
CSGQGAGETQYF
>.|TRBJ1-4|.|TRBV9
TGTGCCAGCAGCCAGCGGGGGTCACTAAATGAAAAACTGTTTTTT
CASSQRGSLNEKLFF
>.|TRBJ2-4|TRBD1|TRBV13
TGTGCCAGCAGCTTAGGCGGAAGGGGGCATGGCAAAAACATTCAGTACTTC
CASSLGGRGHGKNIQYF
>.|TRBJ2-5|.|TRBV10-3
TGTGCCATCAGTGGAGACCCACAGGACGAAGAGACCCAGTACTTC
CAISGDPQDEETQYF
>.|TRBJ1-5|.|TRBV30
TGTGCCTGGAGCCTCAGAACCAATCAGCCCCAGCATTTT
CAWSLRTNQPQHF
>.|TRBJ1-1|TRBD1|TRBV7-9
TGTGCCAGCAGATTTAGAAACTCCGGGACAGGCGAAAATGAAGCTTTCTTT
CASRFRNSGTGENEAFF
>.|TRBJ1-2|.|TRBV7-9
TGTGCCAGCAGCTTTCAGGGGCCCGCTGGCTACACCTTC
CASSFQGPAGYTF
>once|TRBJ1-2|.|TRBV9
TGTGCCAGCAGCTCCTATCGCGGCTACACCTTC
CASSSYRGYTF
>.|TRBJ1-6|.|TRBV19
TGTGCCAGTAGGGAAACTGGCTCACCCCTCCACTTT
CASRETGSPLHF
>.|TRBJ2-1|TRBD2|TRBV7-9
TGTGCCAGCAGCTTAGCCTTAGCGGGGACCCTAGTGAAACAGTTCTTC
CASSLALAGTLVKQFF
>.|TRBJ2-7|TRBD1|TRBV5-1
TGCGCCAGCAGCTTTGTAGGGACAGGGTCTGACGAGCAGTACTTC
CASSFVGTGSDEQYF
>.|TRBJ1-2|.|TRBV2
TGTGCCAGCAGTGGCGGGGTTGGCTACACCTTC
CASSGGVGYTF
>.|TRBJ2-3|.|TRBV6-5
TGTGCCAGCACCATGGGCCCCGCAGATACGCAGTATTTT
CASTMGPADTQYF
>.|TRBJ1-5|.|TRBV27
TGTGCCAGCAGTTTGCGGTTGGGGGATCAGCCCCAGCATTTT
CASSLRLGDQPQHF
>.|TRBJ1-3|.|TRBV5-1
TGCGCCAGCAGCTCTGGGAGGGTTAACACCATATATTTT
CASSSGRVNTIYF
>.|TRBJ2-7|TRBD1|TRBV7-7
TGTGCTAGCAGCCCAGGGCAGGGGGCGTGGTACGAGCAGTACTTC
CASSPGQGAWYEQYF
>.|TRBJ1-1|.|TRBV10-3
TGTGCCATCAGGCGAGTGGCAGACACTGAAGCTTTCTTT
CAIRRVADTEAFF
>.|TRBJ1-5|.|TRBV11-2
TGTGCCAGCGCCAGTGGGCAGTCCAATCAGCCCCAGCATTTT
CASASGQSNQPQHF
>.|TRBJ1-5|.|TRBV27
TGTGCCAGCAGTGAACAGGGAAGCAATCAGCCCCAGCATTTT
CASSEQGSNQPQHF
>.|TRBJ1-3|.|TRBV5-6
TGTGCCAGCAGCTGGGCAGTAGGAAACACCATATATTTT
CASSWAVGNTIYF
>once|TRBJ2-7|.|TRBV2
TGTGCCAACACGGGGGCAGCCGAGCAGTACTTC
CANTGAAEQYF
>.|TRBJ2-5|.|TRBV15
TGTGCCACCAGCAGAGATTTGCAGGGGAAGTGGGAGACCCAGTACTTC
CATSRDLQGKWETQYF
>.|TRBJ1-6|.|TRBV5-1
TGCGCCAGCAGCGCGCTAGGACCCGGGACGGGAAATTCACCCCTCCACTTT
CASSALGPGTGNSPLHF
>.|TRBJ2-2|.|TRBV9
TGTGCCAGCAGCGTAGTAGTGGGAGCGGAGCTGTTTTTT
CASSVVVGAELFF
>.|TRBJ1-5|TRBD1|TRBV2
TGTGCCAGCAGTGAAATGGGACAGGGGGGTCAGCCCCAGCATTTT
CASSEMGQGGQPQHF
>.|TRBJ2-5|TRBD1|TRBV7-7
TGTGCTAGCAGCTTAAGGACAGGGCAAGAGACCCAGTACTTC
CASSLRTGQETQYF
>.|TRBJ1-4|TRBD1|TRBV5-1
TGCGCCAGCAGCTTGGACATCCAGGGGGGAGAAAAACTGTTTTTT
CASSLDIQGGEKLFF
>once|TRBJ1-6|.|TRBV19
TGTGCCAGTAGTCCCGAACAGGGTGGGTCACCCCTCCACTTT
CASSPEQGGSPLHF
>.|TRBJ2-5|.|TRBV15
TGTGCCACCAGCAGAGAGGCTAGCGCACAAGAGACCCAGTACTTC
CATSREASAQETQYF
>.|TRBJ1-1|.|TRBV19
TGTGCCAGTAGTGCCCCAGGGGCTGAAGCTTTCTTT
CASSAPGAEAFF
>.|TRBJ2-3|.|TRBV18
TGTGCCAGCTCACGATCCAATGGGGTTGCAGATACGCAGTATTTT
CASSRSNGVADTQYF
>.|TRBJ1-6|.|TRBV28
TGTGCCAGCAGTTCGCCTCAGGGTTTGGTAAGCCCCCTCCACTTT
CASSSPQGLVSPLHF
>.|TRBJ2-3|TRBD1|TRBV5-1
TGCGCCAGCAGCGTAGGGACAGCTCCTTTCACAGATACGCAGTATTTT
CASSVGTAPFTDTQYF
>.|TRBJ2-6|.|TRBV27
TGTGCCAGCAGTTTAGAGGCAGGGACTGGGGCCAACGTCCTGACTTTC
CASSLEAGTGANVLTF
>.|TRBJ2-1|.|TRBV5-1
TGCGCCAGCAGCTTGGACGGGGCTAGTCCCTACAATGAGCAGTTCTTC
CASSLDGASPYNEQFF
>.|TRBJ1-2|.|TRBV6-1
TGTGCCAGCAGTGAAAGGGACTATGGCTACACCTTC
CASSERDYGYTF
>.|TRBJ1-5|.|TRBV2
TGTGCCAGCACGGGCGGATATCAGCCCCAGCATTTT
CASTGGYQPQHF
>.|TRBJ2-7|TRBD1|TRBV5-6
TGTGCCAGCAGCTTAGCACGGGACAGGGGTGACGAGCAGTACTTC
CASSLARDRGDEQYF
>.|TRBJ1-6|.|TRBV28
TGTGCCAGCAGTTTTTTGGGCCAGGGTGGGTCACCCCTCCACTTT
CASSFLGQGGSPLHF
>once|TRBJ2-3|.|TRBV5-5
TGTGCCAGCAGCCAAACTTTCCGACGGCAGAATACGCAGTATTTT
CASSQTFRRQNTQYF
>.|TRBJ2-2|.|TRBV5-1
TGCGCCAGCAGCTTGGAGGCTCTCACCGGGGAGCTGTTTTTT
CASSLEALTGELFF
>.|TRBJ1-5|.|TRBV19
TGTGCCAGTACCCCCACTATCGGCAGGGGCGGCAATCAGCCCCAGCATTTT
CASTPTIGRGGNQPQHF
>.|TRBJ1-2|.|TRBV4-2
TGTGCCAGCAGCCAAGGGGTCGGGGGGACCTATGGCTACACCTTC
CASSQGVGGTYGYTF
>.|TRBJ1-3|TRBD1|TRBV19
TGTGCCAGTAGTAGGACAGGGGCCAGCTCTGGAAACACCATATATTTT
CASSRTGASSGNTIYF
>.|TRBJ2-3|.|TRBV19
TGTGCCGCAGAGGCCGGGGGCACAGATACGCAGTATTTT
CAAEAGGTDTQYF
>.|TRBJ1-1|TRBD1|TRBV9
TGTGCCAGCAGCGACCAGGGGGGCACTGAAGCTTTCTTT
CASSDQGGTEAFF
>.|TRBJ1-1|.|TRBV19
TGTGCCAGTAGTATAGTTAACACTGAAGCTTTCTTT
CASSIVNTEAFF
>.|TRBJ1-2|.|TRBV5-8
TGTGCCAGCAGCTTGAGCAGGGGCCTATTTGGCTACACCTTC
CASSLSRGLFGYTF
>.|TRBJ1-2|.|TRBV9
TGTGCCAGCAGCGTCCGGGACTCCCCTATTTACACCTTC
CASSVRDSPIYTF
>.|TRBJ1-4|.|TRBV28
TGTGCCAGCAGTTTATGGGACGGAACAAATGAAAAACTGTTTTTT
CASSLWDGTNEKLFF
>.|TRBJ2-2|TRBD1|TRBV5-1
TGCGCCAGTCGCCGGGACAGGGTTAACACCGGGGAGCTGTTTTTT
CASRRDRVNTGELFF